The source of this T cell receptor (beta chain) is a study of blood T cell repertoires in COVID-19. Across the whole study: There were acute and convalescent COVID-19 samples, and they came from the United States, Italy and Spain. T cells, B-cell-depleted T cells, or PBMCs supplied cDNA or gDNA.

Study processing details: Nucleated cell number was recorded as an estimate derived from reference gene primer amplification. The repertoire was sequenced with immunoSEQ multiplex PCR; TCRdb's copy has only in-frame clones and lacks some. The V and J calls and clone size are taken from that table; D and trimming were inferred from the DNA. The data show about 75,000 clones, 60% to 85% seen once. The CDR3 has 15 residues. Trimming cost V 5 bases and J 3 bases; bases outside gene matches: 4. The germline CDR1 and CDR2 sequences are MDHEN and SYDVKM. The receptor's source is a woman of 80 years or more with active or convalescent COVID-19. This chain connects TRBV28 to TRBJ2-2; TRBD1 matches at 9 bases. Sequenced material: peripheral blood. The CDR3 sequence: CASSIWTGDTGELFF. For the CDR3, the DNA is TGTGCCAGCAGTATCTGGACAGGGGACACCGGGGAGCTGTTTTTT.